The TCR beta chain described here comes from a study of T cell responses to AZD1222 COVID-19 vaccine. Points from the study as a whole: Possibly, clonal diversity was underestimated; donors were largely white British and included more females. Among AZD1222 vaccinees, only six or seven were seropositive at baseline. Repertoires were collected only later (after the peak T cell response had occurred). Nearly half of spike-specific TCRs reportedly target variant regions that are unmutated in the B.1.351 and B.1.1.7 variants.

The data were produced by immunoSEQ multiplex PCR, yet TCRdb's version contains in-frame clones alone and is incomplete. Of around 130,000 clones in the sample, approximately 85% are singletons; the top ten hold approximately 18%. The V gene's germline CDR1 is SNHLY and CDR2 FYNNEI. CDR3 length: 13 residues. The V end was cut by 7 bases, the J end by 2 bases, with 9 bases between. Comment on this clone: What it binds is not known.

J is TRBJ1-5 and V is TRBV2; D might be TRBD1 (5 bases). The origin of this receptor is an adult in good health. The material was peripheral blood, obtained on day 0 of MenACWY control vaccination. The CDR3 protein is CASTWGGNQPQHF. CDR3 nucleotides: TGTGCCAGCACCTGGGGCGGCAATCAGCCCCAGCATTTT.